This paragraph covers one T cell receptor beta chain sequence. Its cognate antigen is unknown. The data stem from a study of PD-L1 blockade in urothelial cancer. Whole-study context: Patients' atezolizumab regimen, 1,200 mg intravenously every 3 weeks, began in the mid-2010s. From 0 to 3 prior chemotherapy regimens had been given to the patients. Specimens of blood held a median count of roughly 150,000 T cells.

V trimming: 4 bases; J trimming: 7 bases; junction bases outside the gene matches: 3. Germline CDR1 reads SGHTS; CDR2 reads YDEGEE. The CDR3 sequence is 15 residues long. The time point was: peripheral blood 6 weeks after treatment start. General study results and limits: Below-median pretreatment blood TCR clonality was a predictor of better survival.

Sequencing was performed with immunoSEQ multiplex PCR; in TCRdb, only in-frame clones are kept and a portion is missing. Of around 46,000 clones in the sample, 88% were seen once. Sequences were derived from PBMCs, sampled around atezolizumab (anti-PD-L1) treatment. This sequence was found in a man aged 60-69 years with urothelial cancer. The chain employs TRBV5-8 and TRBJ2-1; 15 bases map to TRBD2. CDR3 DNA: TGTGCCAGCAGCGCAGGGACTAGCGGGAGGAATGAGCAGTTCTTC. Its translation is CASSAGTSGRNEQFF.